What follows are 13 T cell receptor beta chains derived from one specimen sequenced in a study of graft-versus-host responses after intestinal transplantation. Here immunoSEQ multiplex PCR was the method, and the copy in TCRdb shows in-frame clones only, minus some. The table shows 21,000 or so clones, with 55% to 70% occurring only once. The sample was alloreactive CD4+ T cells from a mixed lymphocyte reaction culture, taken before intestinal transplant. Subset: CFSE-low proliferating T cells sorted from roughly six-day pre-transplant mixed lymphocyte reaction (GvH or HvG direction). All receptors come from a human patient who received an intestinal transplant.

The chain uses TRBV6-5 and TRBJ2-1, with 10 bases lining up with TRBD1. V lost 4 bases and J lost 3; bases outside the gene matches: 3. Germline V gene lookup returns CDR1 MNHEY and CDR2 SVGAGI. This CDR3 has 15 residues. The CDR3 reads CASSSGQGVYNEQFF. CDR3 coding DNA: TGTGCCAGCAGTTCTGGACAGGGGGTCTACAATGAGCAGTTCTTC.

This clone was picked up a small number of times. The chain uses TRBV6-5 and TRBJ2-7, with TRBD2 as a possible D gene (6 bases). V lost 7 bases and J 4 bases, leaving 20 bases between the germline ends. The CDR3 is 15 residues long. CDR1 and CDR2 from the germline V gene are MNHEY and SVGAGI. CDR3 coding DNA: TGTGCCAGCACCCCCACTGTCGCGGGGATATACGAGCAGTACTTC. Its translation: CASTPTVAGIYEQYF.

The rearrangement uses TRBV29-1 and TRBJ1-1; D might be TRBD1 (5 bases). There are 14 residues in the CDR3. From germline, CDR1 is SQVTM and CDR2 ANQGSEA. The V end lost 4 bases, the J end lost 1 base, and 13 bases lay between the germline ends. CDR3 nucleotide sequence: TGCAGCGTTGCCCGGGGGTCAGGGAACACTGAAGCTTTCTTT. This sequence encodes CSVARGSGNTEAFF.

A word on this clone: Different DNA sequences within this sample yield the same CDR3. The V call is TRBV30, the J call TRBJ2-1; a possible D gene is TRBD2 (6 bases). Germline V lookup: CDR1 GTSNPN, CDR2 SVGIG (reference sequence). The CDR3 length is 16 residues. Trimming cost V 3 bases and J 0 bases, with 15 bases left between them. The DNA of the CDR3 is TGTGCCTGGAGAAAAGACCGGGGGAGCTCCTACAATGAGCAGTTCTTC. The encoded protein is CAWRKDRGSSYNEQFF.

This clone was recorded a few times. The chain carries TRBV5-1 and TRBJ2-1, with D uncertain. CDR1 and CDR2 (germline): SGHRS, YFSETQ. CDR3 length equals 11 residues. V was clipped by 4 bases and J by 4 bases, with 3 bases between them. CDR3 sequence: CASSIYNEQFF. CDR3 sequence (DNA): TGCGCCAGCAGCATATACAATGAGCAGTTCTTC.

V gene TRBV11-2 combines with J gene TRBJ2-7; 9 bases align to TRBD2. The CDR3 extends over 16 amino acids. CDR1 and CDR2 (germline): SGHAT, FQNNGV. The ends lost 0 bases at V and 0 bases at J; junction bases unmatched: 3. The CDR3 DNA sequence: TGTGCCAGCAGCTTAGATAGCGGGAGATTCTCCTACGAGCAGTACTTC. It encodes CASSLDSGRFSYEQYF.

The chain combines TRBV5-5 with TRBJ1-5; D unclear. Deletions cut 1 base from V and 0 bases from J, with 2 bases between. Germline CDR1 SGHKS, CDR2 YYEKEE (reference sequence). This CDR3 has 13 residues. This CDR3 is CASSLYSNQPQHF. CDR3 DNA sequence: TGTGCCAGCAGCTTGTATAGCAATCAGCCCCAGCATTTT.

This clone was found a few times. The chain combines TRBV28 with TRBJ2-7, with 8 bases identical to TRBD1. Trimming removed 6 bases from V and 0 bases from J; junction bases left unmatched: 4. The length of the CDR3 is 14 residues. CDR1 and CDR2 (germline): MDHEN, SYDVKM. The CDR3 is CASRPGGSSYEQYF. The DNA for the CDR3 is TGTGCCAGCAGGCCAGGGGGCAGCTCCTACGAGCAGTACTTC.

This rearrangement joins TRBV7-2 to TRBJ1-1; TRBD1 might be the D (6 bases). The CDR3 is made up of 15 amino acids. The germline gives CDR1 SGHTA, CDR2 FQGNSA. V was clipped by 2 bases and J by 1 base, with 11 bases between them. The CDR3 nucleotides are TGTGCCAGCAGCTTAAGGTCAGGGGCGAACACTGAAGCTTTCTTT. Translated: CASSLRSGANTEAFF. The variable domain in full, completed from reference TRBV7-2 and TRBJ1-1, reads GAGVSQSPSNKVTEKGKDVELRCDPISGHTALYWYRQSLGQGLEFLIYFQGNSAPDKSGLPSDRFSAERTGGSVSTLTIQRTQQEDSAVYLCASSLRSGANTEAFFGQGTRLTVV.

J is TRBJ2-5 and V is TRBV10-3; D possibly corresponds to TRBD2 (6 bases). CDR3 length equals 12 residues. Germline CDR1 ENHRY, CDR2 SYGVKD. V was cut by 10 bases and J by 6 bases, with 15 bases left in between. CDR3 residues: CATRGVIKTQYF. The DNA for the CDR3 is TGTGCCACCCGCGGGGTGATCAAGACCCAGTACTTC.

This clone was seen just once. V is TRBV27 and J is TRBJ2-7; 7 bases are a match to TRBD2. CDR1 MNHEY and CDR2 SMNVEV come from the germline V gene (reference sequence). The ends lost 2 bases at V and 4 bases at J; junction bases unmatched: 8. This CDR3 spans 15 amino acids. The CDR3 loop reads CASSLRGGPEYEQYF. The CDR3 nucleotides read TGTGCCAGCAGTTTAAGGGGAGGGCCAGAGTACGAGCAGTACTTC.

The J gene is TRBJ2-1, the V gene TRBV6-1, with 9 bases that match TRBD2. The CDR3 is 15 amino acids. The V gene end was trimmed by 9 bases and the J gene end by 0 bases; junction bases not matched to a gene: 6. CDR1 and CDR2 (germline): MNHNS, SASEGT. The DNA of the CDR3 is TGTGCCAGTGCCTATAGCGGGAGCTCCTACAATGAGCAGTTCTTC. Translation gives CASAYSGSSYNEQFF.

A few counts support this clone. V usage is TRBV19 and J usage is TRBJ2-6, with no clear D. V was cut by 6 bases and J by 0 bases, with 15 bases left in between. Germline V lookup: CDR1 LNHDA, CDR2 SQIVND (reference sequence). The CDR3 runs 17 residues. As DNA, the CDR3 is TGTGCCAGTAGGCTGGGCCGCCGGCTCTCTGGGGCCAACGTCCTGACTTTC. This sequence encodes CASRLGRRLSGANVLTF.